Listed below are T cell receptor beta chains from one sample, sequenced in a study of shared clonotypes between healthy human individuals. Assay: immunoSEQ multiplex PCR; the TCRdb copy retains only in-frame clones and omits some. This table holds about 1.5 million clones, 95% to 99% found once. Material for sequencing was naive CD4+ T cells sorted from blood. The receptor source for this set is a man aged 30-40 years in good health. The CDR3 runs from the conserved cysteine through the conserved F or W. A D gene is named only where the DNA matches it firmly. Clone size is shown for a subset of rows, as once, few, many or a class of expanded clone.

abundance: .
v_gene: TRBV5-1
j_gene: TRBJ1-1
d_gene: TRBD1
CDR3aa: CASSPRTGLLLRNTEAFF
CDR3nt: TGCGCCAGCAGCCCCAGGACAGGTCTACTCCTTAGGAACACTGAAGCTTTCTTT

abundance: .
v_gene: TRBV5-1
j_gene: TRBJ2-7
d_gene: TRBD2
CDR3aa: CASSLGLAGTLSYEQYF
CDR3nt: TGCGCCAGCAGCTTGGGACTAGCGGGAACCCTTTCCTACGAGCAGTACTTC

abundance: .
v_gene: TRBV5-6
j_gene: TRBJ2-3
d_gene: TRBD1
CDR3aa: CASSIGQGGTDTQYF
CDR3nt: TGTGCCAGCAGCATTGGACAGGGAGGCACAGATACGCAGTATTTT

abundance: .
v_gene: TRBV7-9
j_gene: TRBJ1-5
d_gene: TRBD1
CDR3aa: CASSLAQGVRYSNQPQHF
CDR3nt: TGTGCCAGCAGCTTAGCACAGGGGGTTCGGTACAGCAATCAGCCCCAGCATTTT

abundance: .
v_gene: TRBV7-2
j_gene: TRBJ1-2
d_gene: .
CDR3aa: CASSFTVQIQGNYGYTF
CDR3nt: TGTGCCAGCAGCTTCACGGTACAAATACAGGGCAACTATGGCTACACCTTC

abundance: .
v_gene: TRBV7-9
j_gene: TRBJ1-3
d_gene: .
CDR3aa: CASSPGQLGTTLGDTIYF
CDR3nt: TGTGCCAGCAGCCCTGGCCAATTAGGGACCACTCTCGGGGACACCATATATTTT

abundance: .
v_gene: TRBV6-6
j_gene: TRBJ2-2
d_gene: .
CDR3aa: CASSRIGGGELFF
CDR3nt: TGTGCCAGCAGTCGCATTGGAGGCGGGGAGCTGTTTTTT

abundance: .
v_gene: TRBV28
j_gene: TRBJ2-5
d_gene: TRBD1
CDR3aa: CASSPTGGRETQYF
CDR3nt: TGTGCCAGCAGTCCGACAGGGGGCCGGGAGACCCAGTACTTC

abundance: .
v_gene: TRBV5-5
j_gene: TRBJ2-5
d_gene: .
CDR3aa: CASSLNGVAETQYF
CDR3nt: TGTGCCAGCAGCTTAAACGGGGTTGCGGAGACCCAGTACTTC

abundance: .
v_gene: TRBV5-1
j_gene: TRBJ1-1
d_gene: .
CDR3aa: CASSLRRGPNTEAFF
CDR3nt: TGCGCCAGCAGCTTAAGGAGGGGCCCTAACACTGAAGCTTTCTTT

abundance: once
v_gene: TRBV5-5
j_gene: TRBJ2-2
d_gene: TRBD1
CDR3aa: CASSLGQITGELFF
CDR3nt: TGTGCCAGCAGCCTGGGACAGATCACCGGGGAGCTGTTTTTT

abundance: .
v_gene: TRBV28
j_gene: TRBJ2-5
d_gene: .
CDR3aa: CASSYPSKGTKETQYF
CDR3nt: TGTGCCAGCAGTTACCCTTCTAAAGGGACAAAAGAGACCCAGTACTTC

abundance: once
v_gene: TRBV7-8
j_gene: TRBJ1-2
d_gene: TRBD1
CDR3aa: CASSSLDRRTNYGYTF
CDR3nt: TGTGCCAGCAGCTCGCTGGACAGGCGGACTAACTATGGCTACACCTTC

abundance: .
v_gene: TRBV7-3
j_gene: TRBJ2-7
d_gene: .
CDR3aa: CASSLSPAAQYYEQYF
CDR3nt: TGTGCCAGCAGCTTAAGTCCGGCAGCCCAGTACTACGAGCAGTACTTC

abundance: .
v_gene: TRBV9
j_gene: TRBJ2-1
d_gene: TRBD2
CDR3aa: CASRGSTSGSYNEQFF
CDR3nt: TGTGCCAGCAGGGGGTCGACTAGCGGATCATACAATGAGCAGTTCTTC

abundance: once
v_gene: TRBV15
j_gene: TRBJ2-1
d_gene: .
CDR3aa: CATSSGAYNEQFF
CDR3nt: TGTGCCACCAGTAGTGGGGCCTACAATGAGCAGTTCTTC

abundance: few
v_gene: TRBV4-2
j_gene: TRBJ1-5
d_gene: .
CDR3aa: CASSQGVNQPQHF
CDR3nt: TGTGCCAGCAGCCAGGGGGTGAATCAGCCCCAGCATTTT

abundance: .
v_gene: TRBV27
j_gene: TRBJ1-1
d_gene: .
CDR3aa: CASSLWATTGGEAFF
CDR3nt: TGTGCCAGCAGTTTATGGGCCACCACCGGGGGTGAAGCTTTCTTT

abundance: .
v_gene: TRBV18
j_gene: TRBJ1-4
d_gene: .
CDR3aa: CASSPPGLSSYNEKLFF
CDR3nt: TGTGCCAGCTCACCTCCCGGGCTCAGTTCTTATAATGAAAAACTGTTTTTT

abundance: once
v_gene: TRBV19
j_gene: TRBJ2-2
d_gene: TRBD2
CDR3aa: CASKNFDGRAAGELFF
CDR3nt: TGTGCCAGTAAAAACTTTGACGGGAGGGCGGCCGGGGAGCTGTTTTTT

abundance: .
v_gene: TRBV5-4
j_gene: TRBJ2-5
d_gene: TRBD1
CDR3aa: CASSWTGQETQYF
CDR3nt: TGTGCCAGCAGCTGGACAGGGCAAGAGACCCAGTACTTC

abundance: .
v_gene: TRBV28
j_gene: TRBJ1-2
d_gene: .
CDR3aa: CASSPPGRFGYTF
CDR3nt: TGTGCCAGCAGTCCCCCGGGGAGATTTGGCTACACCTTC

abundance: .
v_gene: TRBV7-3
j_gene: TRBJ1-1
d_gene: TRBD1
CDR3aa: CASSTHRDSTEAFF
CDR3nt: TGTGCCAGCAGCACACACCGGGACAGTACTGAAGCTTTCTTT

abundance: .
v_gene: TRBV6-1
j_gene: TRBJ2-3
d_gene: .
CDR3aa: CASSAEGGQTDTQYF
CDR3nt: TGTGCCAGCAGCGCGGAGGGGGGCCAGACAGATACGCAGTATTTT

abundance: .
v_gene: TRBV6-6
j_gene: TRBJ2-3
d_gene: .
CDR3aa: CASKPLSGFRPDTQYF
CDR3nt: TGTGCCAGCAAACCGCTGAGCGGGTTCCGGCCAGATACGCAGTATTTT

abundance: .
v_gene: TRBV29-1
j_gene: TRBJ1-1
d_gene: TRBD1
CDR3aa: CSGGQTYTEAFF
CDR3nt: TGCAGCGGGGGACAGACATACACTGAAGCTTTCTTT

abundance: .
v_gene: TRBV7-3
j_gene: TRBJ2-1
d_gene: .
CDR3aa: CASSPRDHNEQFF
CDR3nt: TGTGCCAGCAGCCCCCGGGACCACAATGAGCAGTTCTTC

abundance: .
v_gene: TRBV10-1
j_gene: TRBJ2-3
d_gene: TRBD2
CDR3aa: CASSRTSGRWGTDTQYF
CDR3nt: TGCGCCAGCAGTAGGACTAGCGGGAGGTGGGGCACAGATACGCAGTATTTT

abundance: .
v_gene: TRBV5-3
j_gene: TRBJ2-5
d_gene: TRBD1
CDR3aa: CARRSGTGVVETQYF
CDR3nt: TGTGCCAGAAGATCCGGGACAGGGGTTGTGGAGACCCAGTACTTC

abundance: .
v_gene: TRBV9
j_gene: TRBJ1-1
d_gene: .
CDR3aa: CASSGRENMNTEAFF
CDR3nt: TGTGCCAGCAGCGGCCGCGAGAACATGAACACTGAAGCTTTCTTT

abundance: once
v_gene: TRBV5-1
j_gene: TRBJ2-1
d_gene: TRBD2
CDR3aa: CASSLGLAGYNEQFF
CDR3nt: TGCGCCAGCAGCTTGGGTCTAGCGGGATACAATGAGCAGTTCTTC

abundance: .
v_gene: TRBV9
j_gene: TRBJ2-1
d_gene: TRBD2
CDR3aa: CASSVIPFGTSGSNEQFF
CDR3nt: TGTGCCAGCAGCGTAATCCCCTTCGGGACTAGCGGGAGTAATGAGCAGTTCTTC

abundance: .
v_gene: TRBV29-1
j_gene: TRBJ2-3
d_gene: .
CDR3aa: CSVVRRDTDTQYF
CDR3nt: TGCAGCGTTGTAAGGCGGGACACAGATACGCAGTATTTT

abundance: .
v_gene: TRBV7-9
j_gene: TRBJ2-5
d_gene: TRBD2
CDR3aa: CASSLDFRASGQETQYF
CDR3nt: TGTGCCAGCAGCTTAGATTTTCGGGCTAGCGGACAAGAGACCCAGTACTTC

abundance: .
v_gene: TRBV7-2
j_gene: TRBJ2-5
d_gene: .
CDR3aa: CASSSPPRETQYF
CDR3nt: TGTGCCAGCAGCTCGCCCCCGAGAGAGACCCAGTACTTC

abundance: .
v_gene: TRBV25-1
j_gene: TRBJ2-7
d_gene: TRBD1
CDR3aa: CASSPTGTGVIGQYF
CDR3nt: TGTGCCAGCAGCCCTACCGGGACAGGGGTCATCGGACAGTACTTC

abundance: .
v_gene: TRBV25-1
j_gene: TRBJ2-3
d_gene: .
CDR3aa: CASSDSFTDTQYF
CDR3nt: TGTGCCAGCAGTGACAGCTTCACAGATACGCAGTATTTT

abundance: .
v_gene: TRBV19
j_gene: TRBJ1-3
d_gene: .
CDR3aa: CAIRGSGNTIYF
CDR3nt: TGTGCCATTCGCGGTAGTGGAAACACCATATATTTT

abundance: .
v_gene: TRBV7-2
j_gene: TRBJ1-1
d_gene: .
CDR3aa: CASSLARHTEAFF
CDR3nt: TGTGCCAGCAGCTTAGCCCGCCACACTGAAGCTTTCTTT

abundance: .
v_gene: TRBV9
j_gene: TRBJ2-1
d_gene: TRBD2
CDR3aa: CASSARTSGYNEQFF
CDR3nt: TGTGCCAGCAGCGCGCGGACTAGCGGTTACAATGAGCAGTTCTTC

abundance: once
v_gene: TRBV6-5
j_gene: TRBJ2-5
d_gene: .
CDR3aa: CASSYGDRTETQYF
CDR3nt: TGTGCCAGCAGTTACGGGGACCGAACAGAGACCCAGTACTTC

abundance: once
v_gene: TRBV5-1
j_gene: TRBJ2-1
d_gene: .
CDR3aa: CASSGGSSYNEQFF
CDR3nt: TGCGCCAGCAGCGGCGGCAGCTCCTACAATGAGCAGTTCTTC

abundance: few
v_gene: TRBV7-9
j_gene: TRBJ2-2
d_gene: .
CDR3aa: CASSMRGDWLFF
CDR3nt: TGTGCCAGCAGCATGAGGGGGGATTGGCTGTTTTTT

abundance: .
v_gene: TRBV7-2
j_gene: TRBJ1-2
d_gene: .
CDR3aa: CASSLYQASQYGYTF
CDR3nt: TGTGCCAGCAGCTTGTATCAGGCATCCCAATATGGCTACACCTTC

abundance: .
v_gene: TRBV6-5
j_gene: TRBJ2-7
d_gene: .
CDR3aa: CASSYDPNFSYEQYF
CDR3nt: TGTGCCAGCAGTTACGACCCCAACTTCTCCTACGAGCAGTACTTC

abundance: .
v_gene: TRBV14
j_gene: TRBJ2-4
d_gene: TRBD2
CDR3aa: CASSQDGGVMQYF
CDR3nt: TGTGCCAGCAGCCAAGACGGGGGGGTAATGCAGTACTTC

abundance: .
v_gene: TRBV9
j_gene: TRBJ1-1
d_gene: .
CDR3aa: CASSLKENTEAFF
CDR3nt: TGTGCCAGCAGCCTGAAGGAGAACACTGAAGCTTTCTTT

abundance: .
v_gene: TRBV18
j_gene: TRBJ2-7
d_gene: .
CDR3aa: CASSPSANYEQYF
CDR3nt: TGTGCCAGCTCTCCAAGCGCGAACTACGAGCAGTACTTC

abundance: .
v_gene: TRBV7-9
j_gene: TRBJ2-1
d_gene: TRBD1
CDR3aa: CASSRGGQGGLSYNEQFF
CDR3nt: TGTGCCAGCAGCCGAGGTGGACAGGGAGGTTTATCCTACAATGAGCAGTTCTTC

abundance: .
v_gene: TRBV18
j_gene: TRBJ2-7
d_gene: TRBD1
CDR3aa: CASSPQGAAAEQYF
CDR3nt: TGTGCCAGCTCACCACAGGGGGCGGCTGCCGAGCAGTACTTC

abundance: .
v_gene: TRBV28
j_gene: TRBJ1-2
d_gene: TRBD1
CDR3aa: CASSFGQGTNYGYTF
CDR3nt: TGTGCCAGCAGTTTCGGACAGGGAACTAACTATGGCTACACCTTC

abundance: .
v_gene: TRBV14
j_gene: TRBJ1-1
d_gene: .
CDR3aa: CASSQDLFTEAFF
CDR3nt: TGTGCCAGCAGCCAAGATTTGTTTACTGAAGCTTTCTTT

abundance: once
v_gene: TRBV5-8
j_gene: TRBJ2-2
d_gene: .
CDR3aa: CASSLRKTGNTGELFF
CDR3nt: TGTGCCAGCAGCTTGCGCAAAACAGGGAACACCGGGGAGCTGTTTTTT

abundance: .
v_gene: TRBV4-1
j_gene: TRBJ2-1
d_gene: TRBD2
CDR3aa: CASSPTSTSGSFNEQFF
CDR3nt: TGCGCCAGCAGCCCTACCTCGACTAGCGGGAGTTTTAATGAGCAGTTCTTC

abundance: .
v_gene: TRBV28
j_gene: TRBJ1-1
d_gene: .
CDR3aa: CASTGQSANTEAFF
CDR3nt: TGTGCCAGCACAGGGCAAAGCGCGAACACTGAAGCTTTCTTT

abundance: .
v_gene: TRBV5-1
j_gene: TRBJ1-1
d_gene: TRBD1
CDR3aa: CASSLHGTGGSLNGAFF
CDR3nt: TGCGCCAGCAGCTTGCATGGGACAGGGGGTTCCCTGAACGGAGCTTTCTTT

abundance: .
v_gene: TRBV7-8
j_gene: TRBJ1-3
d_gene: .
CDR3aa: CASSSGNGNTIYF
CDR3nt: TGTGCCAGCAGCTCGGGTAACGGAAACACCATATATTTT

abundance: .
v_gene: TRBV7-7
j_gene: TRBJ2-3
d_gene: .
CDR3aa: CASSLGGAGDTQYF
CDR3nt: TGTGCTAGCAGCTTAGGCGGGGCTGGAGATACGCAGTATTTT

abundance: .
v_gene: TRBV5-1
j_gene: TRBJ2-7
d_gene: TRBD2
CDR3aa: CASSLAGTSVYEQYF
CDR3nt: TGCGCCAGCAGCTTGGCTGGGACTAGCGTCTACGAGCAGTACTTC

abundance: .
v_gene: TRBV28
j_gene: TRBJ1-5
d_gene: TRBD1
CDR3aa: CASSTGGASNQPQHF
CDR3nt: TGTGCCAGCAGTACAGGGGGCGCGAGCAATCAGCCCCAGCATTTT